The 31 T cell receptor beta chains presented below share a single source sample, sequenced in a study of cytomegalovirus exposure and HLA in healthy donors. Researchers ran the PCR with 60 Vbeta and 13 Jbeta primers. Some clones are missing from TCRdb's copy, which holds only in-frame ones; the method was immunoSEQ multiplex PCR. The sample gives over 80,000 clones, around 73% of which show up once; about 3.5% is in the top ten. Sequencing was carried out using PBMCs. Receptors were obtained from a man aged 35-49 years in good health and CMV-seronegative.

The chain has TRBV7-6 and TRBJ2-1; D remains ambiguous. Germline V gene data show CDR1 as SGHVS and CDR2 as FNYEAQ. This CDR3 is built from 13 residues. The V end was cut by 0 bases, the J end by 8 bases, with 8 bases between. CDR3 sequence (DNA): TGTGCCAGCAGCTTAGCGGGTGGGCATGAGCAGTTCTTC. This encodes CASSLAGGHEQFF.

This clone was seen a handful of times. V and J are TRBV7-9 and TRBJ2-1; D possibly corresponds to TRBD2 (6 bases). CDR3 length: 16 amino acids. CDR1 and CDR2 (germline): SEHNR, FQNEAQ (reference sequence). Deletions cut 5 bases from V and 7 bases from J, with 21 bases between. The CDR3 DNA reads as TGTGCCAGCAGCGCTAGTCGGGGGAGAGGTTGGAATGAGCAGTTCTTC. Its protein product is CASSASRGRGWNEQFF. The full variable domain, its missing parts supplied by reference TRBV7-9 and TRBJ2-1, is DTGVSQNPRHKITKRGQNVTFRCDPISEHNRLYWYRQTLGQGPEFLTYFQNEAQLEKSRLLSDRFSAERPKGSFSTLEIQRTEQGDSAMYLCASSASRGRGWNEQFFGPGTRLTVL.

The J gene is TRBJ1-2, the V gene TRBV9; 9 bases map to TRBD1. Germline CDR1 is SGDLS and CDR2 is YYNGEE. The length of the CDR3 is 14 residues. The J segment lost 7 bases and the V segment lost 1 base, leaving 5 bases of the junction unmatched. The chain's CDR3 is CASSVPGTGLGYTF. In DNA form, the CDR3 reads TGTGCCAGCAGCGTACCCGGGACAGGGCTTGGCTACACCTTC. Using reference TRBV9 and TRBJ1-2 for the parts outside the CDR3, the full variable domain is DSGVTQTPKHLITATGQRVTLRCSPRSGDLSVYWYQQSLDQGLQFLIQYYNGEERAKGNILERFSAQQFPDLHSELNLSSLELGDSALYFCASSVPGTGLGYTFGSGTRLTVV.

The chain recombines TRBV5-4 with TRBJ2-2; 9 bases fit TRBD1. The CDR3 runs 16 residues. The junction had 11 bases not matched to a gene; V was cut back by 9 bases and J by 2 bases. Germline CDR1 is SGHNT and CDR2 is YYREEE (reference sequence). The CDR3 sequence: CATRDRVELNTGELFF. CDR3 bases: TGTGCCACCCGGGACAGGGTAGAGCTAAACACCGGGGAGCTGTTTTTT.

The chain joins TRBV9 to TRBJ1-2; D is uncertain. Trimming cost V 0 bases and J 4 bases, with 10 bases left between them. The germline CDR1 and CDR2 sequences are SGDLS and YYNGEE. CDR3 length: 14 residues. This CDR3 reads CASSVELVGYGYTF. The CDR3 coding sequence is TGTGCCAGCAGCGTAGAGTTGGTCGGCTATGGCTACACCTTC.

This clone was recorded only once. CDR3 nucleotides: TGTGCCAGCAGTGGTAGCGGGGGGTCCTACACCGGGGAGCTGTTTTTT. Protein: CASSGSGGSYTGELFF. This chain links TRBV6-8 with TRBJ2-2; TRBD2 agrees at 10 bases. The length of the CDR3 is 16 residues. The germline gives CDR1 MNHGY, CDR2 SAAAGT. V gave up 5 bases and J gave up 3 bases; unmatched junction bases: 6.

This chain uses TRBV5-6 with TRBJ1-3; maybe TRBD1 (5 bases). Trimming removed 4 bases at V and 2 bases at J, with 13 bases between. CDR1 is SGHDT, CDR2 YYEEEE, per germline. This CDR3 region has 15 residues. In DNA, the CDR3 is TGTGCCAGCAGCCTGGGACTAAGGACTGGAAACACCATATATTTT. Translated: CASSLGLRTGNTIYF.

The genes are TRBV30 and TRBJ1-6; possibly TRBD1 for D (6 bases). The CDR3 has 14 amino acids. CDR1 is GTSNPN, CDR2 SVGIG, per germline (reference sequence). Trimming removed 2 bases at V and 7 bases at J, with 12 bases between. CDR3 protein: CAWSIGQRNSPLHF. DNA for the CDR3: TGTGCCTGGAGTATCGGACAGCGGAATTCACCCCTCCACTTT. Looking up the rest from reference TRBV30 and TRBJ1-6 gives the full variable domain: SQTIHQWPATLVQPVGSPLSLECTVEGTSNPNLYWYRQAAGRGLQLLFYSVGIGQISSEVPQNLSASRPQDRQFILSSKKLLLSDSGFYLCAWSIGQRNSPLHFGNGTRLTVT.

This sequence joins TRBV18 and TRBJ2-1, with 9 bases lining up with TRBD2. The V gene end was trimmed by 3 bases and the J gene end by 4 bases; junction bases not matched to a gene: 7. Germline V gene sequence: CDR1 KGHSH, CDR2 LQKENI. This CDR3 has 16 amino acids. The DNA for the CDR3 is TGTGCCAGCTCACCCCCTCGAGCGGGGGGATACAATGAGCAGTTCTTC. The encoded protein is CASSPPRAGGYNEQFF.

V gene TRBV29-1 combines with J gene TRBJ1-2, with D possibly being TRBD1 (5 bases). The germline CDR1 and CDR2 sequences are SQVTM and ANQGSEA. Between the trimmed V and J ends, which lost 0 bases and 0 bases, there was a span of 20 bases. The CDR3 covers 18 residues. CDR3 DNA: TGCAGCGTTGAAGAACCCACAAAGGAGGGGCAAGCTAACTATGGCTACACCTTC. Its translation is CSVEEPTKEGQANYGYTF.

The DNA for the CDR3 is TGTGCCAGTAGCCGGGTGGAGCAAGAGACCCAGTACTTC. As protein: CASSRVEQETQYF. J is TRBJ2-5 and V is TRBV19; D is unclear. Trimming removed 6 bases from V and 2 bases from J, with 10 bases in between. Germline V gives CDR1 LNHDA, CDR2 SQIVND (reference sequence). CDR3 size: 13 residues.

The CDR3 loop reads CASSATAGAYNSPLHF. CDR3 DNA sequence: TGCGCCAGCAGCGCGACGGCGGGCGCTTATAATTCACCCCTCCACTTT. The chain combines TRBV5-1 with TRBJ1-6; D remains ambiguous. The germline V gene has CDR1 SGHRS and CDR2 YFSETQ. V was cut by 4 bases and J by 4 bases, with 15 bases left in between. The CDR3 loop spans 16 amino acids.

The chain joins TRBV11-2 to TRBJ2-7; no firm D call. This CDR3 region has 12 residues. CDR1 and CDR2 from the germline V gene are SGHAT and FQNNGV. V gave up 3 bases and J gave up 3 bases, with 6 bases separating them. This CDR3 is CASSFSVYEQYF. The DNA for the CDR3 is TGTGCCAGCAGCTTTTCGGTCTACGAGCAGTACTTC. Looking up the rest from reference TRBV11-2 and TRBJ2-7 gives the full variable domain: EAGVAQSPRYKIIEKRQSVAFWCNPISGHATLYWYQQILGQGPKLLIQFQNNGVVDDSQLPKDRFSAERLKGVDSTLKIQPAKLEDSAVYLCASSFSVYEQYFGPGTRLTVT.

The chain joins TRBV6-5 to TRBJ1-1, with D tentatively TRBD1 (5 bases). Germline assignment: CDR1 MNHEY and CDR2 SVGAGI. This CDR3 region has 14 residues. Trimming pared 6 bases from V and 5 bases from J, leaving 16 bases between. The CDR3: CASSPWGPGTEAFF. DNA for the CDR3: TGTGCCAGCAGCCCCTGGGGCCCCGGAACTGAAGCTTTCTTT.

This sequence joins TRBV2 and TRBJ2-2; 7 bases agree with TRBD2. The CDR3 runs 14 residues. Germline CDR1 is SNHLY and CDR2 is FYNNEI. The junction had 2 bases not matched to a gene; V was cut back by 6 bases and J by 1 base. The DNA of the CDR3 is TGTGCCAGCAGCGGGGGGAAGAACACCGGGGAGCTGTTTTTT. Protein sequence: CASSGGKNTGELFF.

The gene calls are TRBV6-6 and TRBJ1-5, with 9 bases fitting TRBD1. The V and J ends lost 5 bases and 4 bases, in that order; junction bases with no gene match: 3. Germline-derived CDR1 and CDR2 are MNHNY and SVGAGI (reference sequence). This CDR3 is built from 14 residues. CDR3 nucleotide sequence: TGTGCCAGCAGTCAGACAGGGGGAAATCAGCCCCAGCATTTT. This codes for CASSQTGGNQPQHF.

The gene calls are TRBV4-1 and TRBJ1-1; D call uncertain. CDR1 and CDR2 from the germline V gene are MGHRA and YSYEKL. The CDR3 extends over 11 amino acids. V was clipped by 1 base and J by 11 bases, with 8 bases between them. Here the CDR3 reads CASSQGGEAFF. The DNA of the CDR3 is TGCGCCAGCAGCCAAGGAGGAGAGGCTTTCTTT.

The chain is built from TRBV5-1 and TRBJ2-7; TRBD1 might be the D (6 bases). Per germline, CDR1 SGHRS and CDR2 YFSETQ. CDR3 length: 15 amino acids. V lost 4 bases, J lost 5 bases, and 19 bases lay in between. The CDR3 DNA sequence: TGCGCCAGCAGCGAAGGACAGCCGACCACCGACGAGCAGTACTTC. Its translation is CASSEGQPTTDEQYF.

Here the CDR3 reads CASSLDSAGGNTEAFF. Here the CDR3 DNA reads TGCGCCAGCAGCTTGGATTCCGCAGGGGGGAACACTGAAGCTTTCTTT. The gene calls are TRBV5-1 and TRBJ1-1; 7 nucleotides align to TRBD1. J gave up 1 base and V 0 bases, and 6 bases lay outside the gene matches. CDR3 size: 16 residues. In germline, CDR1 is SGHRS, CDR2 YFSETQ.

The chain joins TRBV27 to TRBJ2-7; 10 nucleotides align to TRBD2. The CDR3 has 14 residues. Germline V gene data show CDR1 as MNHEY and CDR2 as SMNVEV (reference sequence). Trimming cost V 5 bases and J 3 bases; bases outside gene matches: 4. CDR3 nucleotide sequence: TGTGCCAGCAGTGAGCGGGGGGGCCGCTACGAGCAGTACTTC. This sequence encodes CASSERGGRYEQYF.

J is TRBJ2-1 and V is TRBV7-3, with 8 nucleotides matching TRBD2. The V gene's germline CDR1 is SGHTA and CDR2 FQGTGA. The CDR3 contains 16 residues. V trimming: 5 bases; J trimming: 8 bases; junction bases outside the gene matches: 14. CDR3 protein: CASSRSSLAGLDEQFF. The CDR3 bases are TGTGCCAGCAGCCGTTCTTCCCTAGCGGGTTTGGATGAGCAGTTCTTC. The full variable domain, completed using reference TRBV7-3 and TRBJ2-1, is GAGVSQTPSNKVTEKGKYVELRCDPISGHTALYWYRQSLGQGPEFLIYFQGTGAADDSGLPNDRFFAVRPEGSVSTLKIQRTERGDSAVYLCASSRSSLAGLDEQFFGPGTRLTVL.

This clone has a handful of counts. J is TRBJ2-3 and V is TRBV29-1; the D gene is possibly TRBD1 (5 bases). The germline V and J ends were trimmed by 4 bases and 0 bases, with 14 bases remaining between them. Germline V CDR1 and CDR2: SQVTM, ANQGSEA. The CDR3 covers 15 residues. In nucleotides, the CDR3 is TGCAGCGTTGCCGACAGCACATCTAGCACAGATACGCAGTATTTT. Translation: CSVADSTSSTDTQYF.

This clone was recorded a few times. CDR3 region: CASSPSGGASDIQYF. The CDR3 bases are TGTGCCAGCAGCCCCAGCGGGGGGGCCAGTGACATTCAGTACTTC. The chain links TRBV5-4 to TRBJ2-4; 10 positions agree with TRBD2. The CDR3 totals 15 residues. V shed 4 bases, J shed 8 bases, and the junction held 9 bases outside the gene matches. Germline assignment: CDR1 SGHNT and CDR2 YYREEE (reference sequence).

The chain employs TRBV5-6 and TRBJ2-3; the D is unclear. Germline loops: CDR1 SGHDT, CDR2 YYEEEE. This CDR3 contains 14 residues. V was pared by 0 bases and J by 5 bases, with 10 bases between. This chain's CDR3 is CASSLGTVEDTQYF. CDR3 nucleotide sequence: TGTGCCAGCAGCTTGGGTACAGTTGAAGATACGCAGTATTTT.

The J gene is TRBJ1-4, the V gene TRBV5-4; D unclear. The length of the CDR3 is 14 residues. Germline CDR1 SGHNT, CDR2 YYREEE (reference sequence). With 0 bases removed from V and 10 bases from J, the gap between germline ends came to 13 bases. The CDR3 region is CASSLEGMEGKLFF. The CDR3 DNA sequence: TGTGCCAGCAGCTTGGAAGGGATGGAGGGAAAACTGTTTTTT.

This chain uses TRBV5-5 with TRBJ1-2, with D uncertain. The germline gives CDR1 SGHKS, CDR2 YYEKEE (reference sequence). The CDR3 runs to 16 residues. V lost 4 bases and J lost 5, with 21 bases in between. The CDR3 DNA reads as TGTGCCAGCAGCCCCGGTGTGCGCGGCGATTCATATGGCTACACCTTC. Translated, it gives CASSPGVRGDSYGYTF.

The chain links TRBV19 to TRBJ2-2; maybe TRBD2 (7 bases). Trimming stripped 5 bases from V and 7 bases from J, with 14 bases between. CDR1 and CDR2 from the germline V gene are LNHDA and SQIVND (reference sequence). The CDR3 consists of 14 residues. The CDR3 DNA reads as TGTGCCAGTAGTTCCACGGGGGGCCACGGGGAGCTGTTTTTT. It translates to CASSSTGGHGELFF.

This rearrangement joins TRBV5-1 to TRBJ2-1, with TRBD2 matching 10 bases. The V and J ends lost 4 bases and 3 bases, in that order; junction bases with no gene match: 4. The CDR3 consists of 15 residues. The V gene's germline CDR1 is SGHRS and CDR2 YFSETQ. The DNA for the CDR3 is TGCGCCAGCAGCATTAGCGGGGGGCGCTACAATGAGCAGTTCTTC. Protein product: CASSISGGRYNEQFF.

This clone was seen more than once but under ten times. The CDR3 nucleotides read TGTGCCAGCAGTTTACAGGTTGGCGAGGAGACCCAGTACTTC. It encodes CASSLQVGEETQYF. The chain couples TRBV28 to TRBJ2-5, with D unclear. Germline values: CDR1 MDHEN, CDR2 SYDVKM. Deletions cut 2 bases from V and 5 bases from J, with 12 bases between. The CDR3 contains 14 residues.

V is TRBV7-2 and J is TRBJ1-1; no clear D gene. Deletions cut 3 bases from V and 2 bases from J, with 10 bases between. This CDR3 region has 14 residues. Germline CDR1 reads SGHTA; CDR2 reads FQGNSA. This chain's CDR3 is CASSFFTANTEAFF. The CDR3 DNA is TGTGCCAGCAGCTTCTTTACAGCAAACACTGAAGCTTTCTTT.

The chain employs TRBV13 and TRBJ2-7; 13 nucleotides agree with TRBD2. Germline values: CDR1 PRHDT, CDR2 FYEKMQ (reference sequence). This CDR3 spans 14 amino acids. The V gene end was trimmed by 5 bases and the J gene end by 5 bases; junction bases not matched to a gene: 3. CDR3 in DNA: TGTGCCAGCAGCCCGGGACTAGCGGGGAACGAGCAGTACTTC. This sequence encodes CASSPGLAGNEQYF.